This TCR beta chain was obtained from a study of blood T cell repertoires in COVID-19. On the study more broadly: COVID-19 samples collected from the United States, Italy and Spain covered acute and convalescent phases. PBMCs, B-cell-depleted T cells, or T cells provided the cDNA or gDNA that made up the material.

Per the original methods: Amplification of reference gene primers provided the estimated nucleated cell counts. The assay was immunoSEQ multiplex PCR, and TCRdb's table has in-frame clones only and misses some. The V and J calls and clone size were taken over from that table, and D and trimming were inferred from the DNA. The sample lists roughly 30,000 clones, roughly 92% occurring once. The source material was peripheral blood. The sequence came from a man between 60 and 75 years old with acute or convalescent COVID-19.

The CDR3 DNA follows: TGTGCCTGGAGCCCCGGGACAGGTAAGAACACCGGGGAGCTGTTTTTT. The encoded protein is CAWSPGTGKNTGELFF. This chain links TRBV30 with TRBJ2-2; 8 bases map to TRBD1. Germline V gene data show CDR1 as GTSNPN and CDR2 as SVGIG (reference sequence). The CDR3 length is 16 residues. With 3 bases clipped from V and 1 base from J, the junction kept 7 bases outside the gene matches.